A single sample gave rise to the 32 T cell receptor beta chains below, sequenced in a study. One entry per CDR3 protein, called by TCRdb with MiXCR from the 5' RACE reads. The table shows about 57,000 distinct CDR3 sequences, with 26% occurring only once. Treg sorting used a CD4+CD25+CD127-/low gate. The sequenced sample was tumor-infiltrating Tregs sorted from the breast tumor. The source of these receptors is a female donor with breast cancer.

The chain is built from TRBV20-1 and TRBJ2-1, with D perhaps matching TRBD1 (6 bases). V gave up 0 bases and J gave up 8 bases, with 14 bases separating them. From germline, CDR1 is DFQATT and CDR2 SNEGSKA (reference sequence). CDR3 length: 14 amino acids. CDR3 nucleotides: TGCAGTGCTAGAGATCAGGGGCGTCCCTATGAGCAGTTCTTC. Translating gives CSARDQGRPYEQFF.

To note about this clonotype: This sequence may be a read error, since a much larger clone differs from it by one base. The CDR3 loop is CAGSLQGPRDTEAFF. The CDR3, as DNA: TGCGCCGGCAGCCTACAGGGTCCACGGGACACTGAAGCTTTCTTT. The chain links TRBV5-1 to TRBJ1-1; D may be TRBD1 (6 bases). The CDR3 consists of 15 residues. Germline CDR1 reads SGHRS; CDR2 reads YFSETQ.

The chain carries TRBV12-3 or TRBV12-4 and TRBJ2-1; 13 bases align to TRBD2. The CDR3 has 16 amino acids. V lost 8 bases to trimming and J lost 8 bases; unmatched junction nucleotides: 12. In DNA form, the CDR3 reads TGTGCCAGCGGTCCCACTAGCGGGAGGGGGAAGGATGAGCAGTTCTTC. The encoded protein is CASGPTSGRGKDEQFF.

The rearrangement links TRBV25-1 to TRBJ2-1; D unclear. Trimming left V 6 bases short and J 11 bases short, with 11 bases between. This CDR3 is built from 11 residues. Germline CDR1 reads MGHDK; CDR2 reads SYGVNS. The CDR3 coding sequence is TGTGCCAGCAGGATCCATAGCAAGCAGTTCTTC. Amino acids: CASRIHSKQFF.

This clonotype was recorded a few times. The chain uses TRBV25-1 and TRBJ2-2; D possibly corresponds to TRBD2 (5 bases). CDR3 size: 13 residues. Deletions cut 6 bases from V and 5 bases from J, with 10 bases between. Germline CDR1 MGHDK, CDR2 SYGVNS. CDR3: CASSGRGTGELFF. CDR3 nucleotide sequence: TGTGCCAGCAGCGGAAGAGGGACCGGGGAGCTGTTTTTT.

The sample holds a few counts of this clonotype. The J gene is TRBJ2-2, the V gene TRBV5-5; 7 bases agree with TRBD1. This CDR3 has 19 residues. The V and J ends lost 4 bases and 2 bases, in that order; junction bases with no gene match: 17. Germline values: CDR1 SGHKS, CDR2 YYEKEE (reference sequence). CDR3 region: CASSPEGGGITGNTGELFF. The CDR3 DNA reads TGTGCCAGCAGCCCAGAAGGGGGCGGAATCACGGGCAACACCGGGGAGCTGTTTTTT.

As to this clonotype: At one end, the junction sequence differs from germline, possibly due to a read error. The chain has TRBV3-1 and TRBJ1-1; 8 bases line up with TRBD1. This CDR3 contains 12 residues. Germline V gives CDR1 LGHDT, CDR2 YNNKEL (reference sequence). CDR3 amino acids: CASSPRTGRSTF. CDR3 sequence (DNA): TGTGCCAGCAGCCCACGGACAGGGCGCTCCACCTTT.

J is TRBJ1-4 and V is TRBV7-9; D gene uncertain. V was trimmed by 1 base and J by 5 bases, leaving 5 bases between them. The germline gives CDR1 SEHNR, CDR2 FQNEAQ (reference sequence). This CDR3 has 13 amino acids. Here the CDR3 DNA reads TGTGCCAGCAGCTTAGAATCGAATGAAAAACTGTTTTTT. It codes for CASSLESNEKLFF.

This chain links TRBV5-6 with TRBJ1-5, with D unclear. Trimming took 4 bases from V and 4 from J, leaving 12 bases between them. Germline values: CDR1 SGHDT, CDR2 YYEEEE. The CDR3 is made up of 14 amino acids. The CDR3 DNA is TGTGCCAGCAGCACCCTTAGGGAAAATCAGCCCCAGCATTTT. Encoded protein: CASSTLRENQPQHF.

This clonotype has more than one count but fewer than ten. This chain joins TRBV5-1 and TRBJ2-1; 9 bases line up with TRBD1. Unmatched junction bases numbered 8, after V lost 0 bases and J lost 7 bases. The germline gives CDR1 SGHRS, CDR2 YFSETQ. The CDR3 sequence is 16 residues long. CDR3: CASSLGGQGPANEQFF. The CDR3 DNA is TGCGCCAGCAGCTTGGGTGGACAGGGGCCCGCGAATGAGCAGTTCTTC.

The J gene is TRBJ2-1, the V gene TRBV5-6, with TRBD2 matching 8 bases. The trim removed 6 bases at V and 3 bases at J, leaving 8 bases unmatched. The germline CDR1 and CDR2 sequences are SGHDT and YYEEEE. The CDR3 totals 15 residues. The CDR3 region has the DNA TGTGCCAGCATCAAAGCACGGGAGGGCTACAATGAGCAGTTCTTC. Amino acids: CASIKAREGYNEQFF. The variable domain in full, completed from reference TRBV5-6 and TRBJ2-1, reads DAGVTQSPTHLIKTRGQQVTLRCSPKSGHDTVSWYQQALGQGPQFIFQYYEEEERQRGNFPDRFSGHQFPNYSSELNVNALLLGDSALYLCASIKAREGYNEQFFGPGTRLTVL.

Ten or more counts support this clonotype. The V and J genes are TRBV9 and TRBJ1-5; D perhaps matches TRBD1 (6 bases). Germline values: CDR1 SGDLS, CDR2 YYNGEE. Trimming took 9 bases from V and 2 from J, leaving 18 bases between them. The CDR3 covers 15 residues. CDR3 residues: CATPRWRGGNQPQHF. CDR3 nucleotide sequence: TGTGCCACCCCCAGGTGGAGGGGGGGCAATCAGCCCCAGCATTTT.

J is TRBJ1-6 and V is TRBV20-1; D uncertain. This CDR3 has 15 residues. Deletions cut 1 base from V and 7 bases from J, with 14 bases between. Germline V gives CDR1 DFQATT, CDR2 SNEGSKA (reference sequence). CDR3 bases: TGCAGTGCTAGAGTGGCCGACCCGGGGAATTCACCCCTCCACTTT. Residues: CSARVADPGNSPLHF.

The rearrangement joins TRBV7-2 to TRBJ2-5; tentative D call: TRBD2 (5 bases). Trimming shortened V by 1 base and J by 5 bases, and 11 bases separated the two germline ends. Looked up from germline, CDR1 is SGHTA and CDR2 is FQGNSA. This CDR3 is built from 14 residues. The CDR3 sequence: CASSLELVSETQYF. The DNA of the CDR3 is TGTGCCAGCAGCTTAGAACTAGTCTCCGAGACCCAGTACTTC.

The rearrangement links TRBV21-1 to TRBJ2-7. TRBV21-1 constitutes a pseudogene. The CDR3 extends over 14 amino acids. CDR3 in DNA: TGTGCCAGCAGCAATTTTTCGGGCTCCTACGAGCAGTACTTC. This sequence encodes CASSNFSGSYEQYF.

At least ten counts were recorded for this clonotype. The CDR3 region has the DNA TGCGCCAGCAGCTTGGGTCACGCTGACAATGAGCAGTTCTTC. Translation gives CASSLGHADNEQFF. This chain links TRBV5-1 with TRBJ2-1, with D unresolved. The V gene's germline CDR1 is SGHRS and CDR2 YFSETQ. The V end lost 0 bases, the J end lost 5 bases, and 9 bases lay between the germline ends. The CDR3 consists of 14 residues. Looking up the rest from reference TRBV5-1 and TRBJ2-1 gives the full variable domain: KAGVTQTPRYLIKTRGQQVTLSCSPISGHRSVSWYQQTPGQGLQFLFEYFSETQRNKGNFPGRFSGRQFSNSRSEMNVSTLELGDSALYLCASSLGHADNEQFFGPGTRLTVL.

V usage is TRBV5-6 and J usage is TRBJ1-2; D gene unclear. The CDR3 loop spans 13 amino acids. Germline CDR1 and CDR2: SGHDT and YYEEEE. V was cut by 4 bases and J by 3 bases, with 10 bases left in between. The CDR3 DNA is TGTGCCAGCAGCCCCGGAGACTACTATGGCTACACCTTC. Translating gives CASSPGDYYGYTF.

This chain links TRBV12-3 or TRBV12-4 with TRBJ2-7; D might be TRBD2 (6 bases). V gave up 6 bases and J gave up 2 bases, with 14 bases separating them. This CDR3 is built from 14 residues. CDR3: CASSQGPGAYEQYF. The CDR3 region has the DNA TGTGCCAGCAGCCAAGGGCCGGGGGCCTACGAGCAGTACTTC.

The sample holds a few counts of this clonotype. The V gene is TRBV5-1, the J gene TRBJ1-1, with 8 bases that match TRBD1. V was pared by 4 bases and J by 6 bases, with 5 bases of the junction left unmatched. The CDR3 covers 13 residues. Germline V lookup: CDR1 SGHRS, CDR2 YFSETQ. The CDR3 coding sequence is TGCGCCAGCAGCCCGCAGGGGGCCGCTGAAGCTTTCTTT. Residues: CASSPQGAAEAFF.

In its sample, this clonotype was seen once. With a much larger clone just one base away, this may be a read error. The chain joins TRBV28 to TRBJ1-3, with 7 bases matching TRBD1. Germline V lookup: CDR1 MDHEN, CDR2 SYDVKM. The CDR3 has 15 amino acids. CDR3 DNA sequence: TGTGCCGGCAGTCCGGGACAGCCTTCTGGAAACACCATATATTTT. Translated, it gives CAGSPGQPSGNTIYF.

This clonotype was recorded a few times. Here the CDR3 reads CAWSGVRDSPLHF. For the CDR3, the DNA is TGTGCCTGGAGTGGGGTTAGGGATTCACCCCTCCACTTT. The J gene is TRBJ1-6, the V gene TRBV30; D not certain. The germline gives CDR1 GTSNPN, CDR2 SVGIG (reference sequence). V was trimmed by 1 base and J by 8 bases, leaving 9 bases between them. The CDR3 is 13 residues long.

The chain links TRBV20-1 to TRBJ2-3; the D gene is possibly TRBD1 (6 bases). Per germline, CDR1 DFQATT and CDR2 SNEGSKA (reference sequence). The germline V and J ends were trimmed by 6 bases and 7 bases, with 20 bases remaining between them. This CDR3 spans 14 amino acids. CDR3 DNA sequence: TGCAGTGCGCATCCTCAGGGGAAGGCCTATACGCAGTATTTT. Encoded protein: CSAHPQGKAYTQYF.

This clonotype turned up a few times. The V call is TRBV10-3, the J call TRBJ1-4, with 7 bases lining up with TRBD1. After removal of 4 bases from V and 7 bases from J, the junction contained 3 bases not matched to a gene. CDR3 length equals 13 residues. The germline gives CDR1 ENHRY, CDR2 SYGVKD. The chain's CDR3 is CAISGQGVEKLFF. The CDR3 coding sequence is TGTGCCATCAGTGGACAGGGAGTTGAAAAACTGTTTTTT.

This clonotype is medium-sized (0.01 to 0.1%) within its sample. The chain combines TRBV9 with TRBJ2-2; D is undetermined. The CDR3 is made up of 14 amino acids. Trimming cost V 4 bases and J 0 bases, with 7 bases left between them. Germline V gene lookup returns CDR1 SGDLS and CDR2 YYNGEE. The CDR3 bases are TGTGCCAGCAGCCCTACCACGAACACCGGGGAGCTGTTTTTT. Its protein is CASSPTTNTGELFF.

This clonotype was found a few times. This chain connects TRBV6-5 to TRBJ2-1; perhaps TRBD1 as D (5 bases). The CDR3 covers 16 residues. V gave up 2 bases and J gave up 7 bases, with 18 bases separating them. Germline V CDR1 and CDR2: MNHEY, SVGAGI. CDR3 protein: CASSYIPYKGDNEQFF. The CDR3 nucleotides are TGTGCCAGCAGTTACATTCCCTACAAAGGGGATAATGAGCAGTTCTTC.

The rearrangement joins TRBV12-3 or TRBV12-4 to TRBJ2-7, with a weak D call TRBD2 (5 bases). With 7 bases removed from V and 5 bases from J, the gap between germline ends came to 18 bases. This CDR3 is 14 amino acids long. CDR3 residues: CASMRNGLRNEQYF. The CDR3 DNA is TGTGCCAGCATGCGCAACGGACTTCGCAACGAGCAGTACTTC.

As concerns this clonotype: Since a much larger clone is just one base distant, this may be a read error. No conserved phenylalanine or tryptophan is present at the end of the CDR3, so a read error is the likely explanation. V usage is TRBV6-5 and J usage is TRBJ2-5; 10 bases align to TRBD2. Trimming took 0 bases from V and 9 from J; bases not matched to a gene: 13. CDR1 is MNHEY, CDR2 SVGAGI, per germline. The length of the CDR3 is 17 residues. The CDR3 region is CASSYSASGGSREAQYV. The CDR3 nucleotides read TGTGCCAGCAGTTACTCGGCTAGCGGGGGATCCAGGGAGGCCCAGTACGTC.

The V gene is TRBV6-5, the J gene TRBJ2-4; TRBD2 matches 9 bases. The germline V gene encodes CDR1 MNHEY and CDR2 SVGAGI. V lost 6 bases, J lost 7 bases, and 7 bases stayed unmatched. The CDR3 has 14 amino acids. DNA for the CDR3: TGTGCCAGCAGGCCAGGACTAGCGAATAACATTCAGTACTTC. It yields the protein CASRPGLANNIQYF.

This clonotype has more than one count but fewer than ten. V is TRBV30 and J is TRBJ1-2; unclear D gene. CDR3 length equals 12 residues. V lost 4 bases, J lost 4 bases, and 10 bases lay in between. Germline V gives CDR1 GTSNPN, CDR2 SVGIG (reference sequence). CDR3 amino acids: CAWNVWGYGYTF. As DNA, the CDR3 is TGTGCCTGGAATGTCTGGGGCTATGGCTACACCTTC. Using reference TRBV30 and TRBJ1-2 for the parts outside the CDR3, the full variable domain is SQTIHQWPATLVQPVGSPLSLECTVEGTSNPNLYWYRQAAGRGLQLLFYSVGIGQISSEVPQNLSASRPQDRQFILSSKKLLLSDSGFYLCAWNVWGYGYTFGSGTRLTVV.

This clonotype was seen a handful of times. The chain links TRBV29-1 to TRBJ1-4, with TRBD1 matching 7 bases. The CDR3 has 13 amino acids. CDR1 is SQVTM and CDR2 is ANQGSEA in the germline V gene. J gave up 4 bases and V 6 bases, and 5 bases lay outside the gene matches. This CDR3 is CSVVGQDNEKLFF. Here the CDR3 DNA reads TGCAGCGTCGTCGGACAGGATAATGAAAAACTGTTTTTT.

Note on this clonotype: The junction departs from the called germline gene at one end, perhaps through a read error. The chain has TRBV5-1 and TRBJ2-7; 9 bases are shared with TRBD1. Germline CDR1 SGHRS, CDR2 YFSETQ. The CDR3 is made up of 15 amino acids. CDR3 DNA sequence: TGCGCCAGCGGCTTGGACGGGACAGGGTTTTACGAGCAGTACTTC. Translation: CASGLDGTGFYEQYF.

The genes are TRBV7-2 and TRBJ2-1, with TRBD2 identical over 14 bases. Germline values: CDR1 SGHTA, CDR2 FQGNSA. Trimming cost V 4 bases and J 8 bases; bases outside gene matches: 10. The CDR3 covers 17 residues. The CDR3 loop reads CASSSRGLAGVSDEQFF. DNA of the CDR3: TGTGCCAGCAGCTCCCGGGGACTAGCGGGAGTCAGCGATGAGCAGTTCTTC.